Included here is one T cell receptor beta chain sequence, with context. Its target is unknown. None of the patients had undergone any treatment ahead of thyroid surgery. Original processing notes: In papillary thyroid cancer, a distant-metastasis classifier was built using CDR3 differences across clinicopathological groups. TCRdb re-called the PCR reads via MiXCR. These V and J calls are TCRdb output, not the study's own analysis. This sample has 25,000 to 35,000 clones, with roughly 16% found just once. Between the trimmed V and J ends, which lost 5 bases and 2 bases, there was a span of 16 bases. The CDR3 loop spans 15 amino acids. Germline lookup yields CDR1 SEHNR and CDR2 FQNEAQ (reference sequence). These data come from a study of metastatic and nonmetastatic thyroid tumors. Across the whole study: The authors compared repertoires across blood and tumor or nodule tissue from malignant and benign thyroid patients.

Findings of the study overall: The reported finding was significantly higher TCR beta diversity in malignant thyroid tumors relative to benign nodules, in blood and tumor.

This chain connects TRBV7-9 to TRBJ2-7, with D perhaps being TRBD1 or TRBD2 (6 bases each). The TCR sequence derives from a female donor with papillary thyroid cancer or a benign thyroid nodule (not recorded which). Some clones in this sample may be carry-over from other donors' samples. The sequencing sample was made of blood. CDR3: CASSPQKGGPYEQYF. DNA for the CDR3: TGTGCCAGCAGCCCACAGAAGGGGGGACCCTACGAGCAGTACTTC.